The 2 T cell receptor beta chains below all came from one sample that was sequenced in a study of OX40 agonist ivuxolimab in advanced cancers. Data came from immunoSEQ multiplex PCR; TCRdb stores just in-frame clones and leaves some out. The repertoire holds more than 75,000 clones, more than 85% seen once, with 0.85% to 1% in the top ten. Specimen: CD4+ or CD8+ T cells sorted from blood, collected in a trial of the OX40 agonist ivuxolimab. Receptors originate from an adult with an advanced solid tumor such as melanoma, head and neck, liver or kidney cancer.

This chain links TRBV2 with TRBJ1-2; 7 positions match TRBD1. The V gene's germline CDR1 is SNHLY and CDR2 FYNNEI. J lost 7 bases, V lost 5 bases, and 7 bases had no gene match. The CDR3 is 13 residues long. CDR3 DNA sequence: TGTGCCAGCAGTCCGGACAGGATGGGTGGCTACACCTTC. Translating it yields CASSPDRMGGYTF.

The J gene is TRBJ1-5, the V gene TRBV14; the D gene is possibly TRBD1 (6 bases). CDR1 is SGHDN, CDR2 FVKESK, per germline. V shed 0 bases and J shed 7 bases, with 7 bases lying between them. The length of the CDR3 is 13 residues. CDR3 DNA: TGTGCCAGCAGCCAAGAAGGGGGACAGCCCCAGCATTTT. Amino acid sequence: CASSQEGGQPQHF.